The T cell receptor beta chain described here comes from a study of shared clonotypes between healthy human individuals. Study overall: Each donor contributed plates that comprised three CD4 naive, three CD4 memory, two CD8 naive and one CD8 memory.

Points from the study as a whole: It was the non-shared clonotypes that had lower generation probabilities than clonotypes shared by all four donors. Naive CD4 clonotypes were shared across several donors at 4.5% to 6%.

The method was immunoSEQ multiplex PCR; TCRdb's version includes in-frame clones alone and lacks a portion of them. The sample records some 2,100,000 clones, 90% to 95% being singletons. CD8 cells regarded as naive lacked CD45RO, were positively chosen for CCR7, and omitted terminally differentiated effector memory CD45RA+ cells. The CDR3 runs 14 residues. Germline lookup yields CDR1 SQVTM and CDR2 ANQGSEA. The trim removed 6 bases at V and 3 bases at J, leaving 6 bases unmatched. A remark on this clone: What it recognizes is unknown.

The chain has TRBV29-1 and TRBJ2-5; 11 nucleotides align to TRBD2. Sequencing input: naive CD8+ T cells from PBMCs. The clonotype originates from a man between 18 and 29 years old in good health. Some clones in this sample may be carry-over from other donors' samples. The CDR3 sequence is CSVSGLAVEETQYF. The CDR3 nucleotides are TGCAGCGTGTCGGGACTAGCGGTAGAAGAGACCCAGTACTTC.